The clone carrying this T cell receptor beta chain was recorded a few times. The antigen remains unidentified. It was with a sample-barcoded 5' primer and a J-beta primer mix that a second PCR of about 7 to 12 cycles was run. Each CDR3 protein gets one entry after TCRdb re-called the 5' RACE reads with MiXCR. The data show about 670,000 distinct CDR3 sequences, around 41% seen once. CDR1 and CDR2 from the germline V gene are SQVTM and ANQGSEA. The CDR3 covers 13 residues. Trimming took 3 bases from V and 7 from J, leaving 15 bases between them. The record originates from a study of blood T cells in healthy people across ages. General study points: With age, beta diversity per million T cells declined roughly linearly, significantly by 40. PBMCs left unsorted prevented a conclusive naive versus antigen-experienced comparison.

The chain recombines TRBV29-1 with TRBJ1-2; maybe TRBD1 (6 bases). The specimen was blood. This sequence was found in a man at least 80 years old in good health. The DNA for the CDR3 is TGCAGCGTTGACGCGCAGGGGATGGGTGGCTACACCTTC. This translates into CSVDAQGMGGYTF.